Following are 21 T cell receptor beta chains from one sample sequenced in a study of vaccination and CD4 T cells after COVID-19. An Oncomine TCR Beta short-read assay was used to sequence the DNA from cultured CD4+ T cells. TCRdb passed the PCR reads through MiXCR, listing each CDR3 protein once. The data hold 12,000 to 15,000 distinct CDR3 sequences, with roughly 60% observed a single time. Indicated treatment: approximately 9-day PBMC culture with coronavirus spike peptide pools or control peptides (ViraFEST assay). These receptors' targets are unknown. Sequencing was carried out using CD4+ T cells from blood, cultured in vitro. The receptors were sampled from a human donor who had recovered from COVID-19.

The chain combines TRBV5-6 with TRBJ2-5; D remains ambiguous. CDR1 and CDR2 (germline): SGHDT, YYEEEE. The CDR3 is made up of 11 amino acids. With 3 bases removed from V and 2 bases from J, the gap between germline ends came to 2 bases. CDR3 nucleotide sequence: TGTGCCAGCAGCTATCAAGAGACCCAGTACTTC. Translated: CASSYQETQYF.

The CDR3 region has the DNA TGTGCCAGCAGCAGAGGGGGGATACAAGAGACCCAGTACTTC. This gives the protein CASSRGGIQETQYF. The rearrangement uses TRBV7-8 and TRBJ2-5, with D perhaps matching TRBD1 or TRBD2 (6 bases each). The V gene lost 5 bases and the J gene lost 2 bases, with 12 bases spanning the gap. The V gene's germline CDR1 is SGHVS and CDR2 FQNEAQ. CDR3 length: 14 residues.

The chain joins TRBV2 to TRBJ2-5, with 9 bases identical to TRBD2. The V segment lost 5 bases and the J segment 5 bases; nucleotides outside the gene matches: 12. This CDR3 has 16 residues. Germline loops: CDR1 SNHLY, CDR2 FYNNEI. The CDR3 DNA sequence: TGTGCCAGCAGTAAGGGGCGGGAGGGCCGGCGGGAGACCCAGTACTTC. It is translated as CASSKGREGRRETQYF. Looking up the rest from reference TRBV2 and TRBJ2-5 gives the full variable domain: EPEVTQTPSHQVTQMGQEVILRCVPISNHLYFYWYRQILGQKVEFLVSFYNNEISEKSEIFDDQFSVERPDGSNFTLKIRSTKLEDSAMYFCASSKGREGRRETQYFGPGTRLLVL.

The CDR3 protein is CASSLGGQGRGNTIYF. The CDR3 DNA reads TGTGCCAGCAGCTTAGGAGGACAGGGGAGAGGAAACACCATATATTTT. The chain links TRBV7-2 to TRBJ1-3; 9 bases map to TRBD1. V gave up 1 base and J gave up 4 bases; unmatched junction bases: 5. Germline lookup yields CDR1 SGHTA and CDR2 FQGNSA. This CDR3 has 16 residues.

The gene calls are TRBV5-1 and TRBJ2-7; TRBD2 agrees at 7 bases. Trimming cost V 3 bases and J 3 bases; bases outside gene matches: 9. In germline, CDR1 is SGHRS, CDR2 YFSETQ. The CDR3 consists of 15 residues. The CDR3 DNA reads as TGCGCCAGCAGCTCCCAGTGGGGGGAGGGCTACGAGCAGTACTTC. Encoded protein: CASSSQWGEGYEQYF.

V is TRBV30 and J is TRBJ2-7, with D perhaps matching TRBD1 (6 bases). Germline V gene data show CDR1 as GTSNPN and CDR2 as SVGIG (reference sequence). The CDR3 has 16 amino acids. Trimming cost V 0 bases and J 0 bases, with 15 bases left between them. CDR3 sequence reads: CAWSVPLTGTSYEQYF. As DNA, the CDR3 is TGTGCCTGGAGTGTGCCTCTGACAGGAACCTCCTACGAGCAGTACTTC.

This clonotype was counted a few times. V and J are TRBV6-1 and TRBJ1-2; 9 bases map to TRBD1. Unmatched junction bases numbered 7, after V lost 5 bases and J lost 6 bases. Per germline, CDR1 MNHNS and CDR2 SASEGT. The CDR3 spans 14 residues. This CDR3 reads CASSRAGTGNGYTF. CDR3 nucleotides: TGTGCCAGCAGTCGCGCCGGGACAGGGAATGGCTACACCTTC.

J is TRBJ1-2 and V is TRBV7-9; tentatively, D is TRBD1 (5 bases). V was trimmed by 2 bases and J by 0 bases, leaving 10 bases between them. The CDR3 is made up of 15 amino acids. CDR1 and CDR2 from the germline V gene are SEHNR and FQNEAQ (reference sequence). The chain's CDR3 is CASSLPRAANYGYTF. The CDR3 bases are TGTGCCAGCAGCTTACCCAGGGCTGCTAACTATGGCTACACCTTC.

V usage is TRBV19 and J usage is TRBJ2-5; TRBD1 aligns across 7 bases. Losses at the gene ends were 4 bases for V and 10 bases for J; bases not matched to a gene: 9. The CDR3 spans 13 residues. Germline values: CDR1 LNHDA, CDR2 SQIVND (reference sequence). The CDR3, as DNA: TGTGCCAGTAGTAAGGGACAGAAGACGGACCAGTACTTC. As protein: CASSKGQKTDQYF.

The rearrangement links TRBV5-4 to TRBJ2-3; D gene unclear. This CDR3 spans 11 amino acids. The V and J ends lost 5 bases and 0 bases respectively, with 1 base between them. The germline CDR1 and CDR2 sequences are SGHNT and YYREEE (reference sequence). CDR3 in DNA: TGTGCCAGCAGTAGCACAGATACGCAGTATTTT. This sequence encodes CASSSTDTQYF.

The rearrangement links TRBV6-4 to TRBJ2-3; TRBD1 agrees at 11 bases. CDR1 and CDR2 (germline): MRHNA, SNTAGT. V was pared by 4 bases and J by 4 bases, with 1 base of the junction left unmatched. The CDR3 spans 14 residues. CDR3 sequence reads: CASSGTGGADTQYF. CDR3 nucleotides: TGTGCCAGCAGTGGGACAGGGGGCGCAGATACGCAGTATTTT.

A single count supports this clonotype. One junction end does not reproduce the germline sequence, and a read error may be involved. The CDR3 reads CAWNRQGAMYEQYF. The CDR3 bases are TGTGCCTGGAACCGCCAGGGTGCCATGTACGAGCAATACTTC. V is TRBV30 and J is TRBJ2-7; D might be TRBD1 (5 bases). CDR3 length: 14 residues. CDR1 and CDR2 from the germline V gene are GTSNPN and SVGIG (reference sequence).

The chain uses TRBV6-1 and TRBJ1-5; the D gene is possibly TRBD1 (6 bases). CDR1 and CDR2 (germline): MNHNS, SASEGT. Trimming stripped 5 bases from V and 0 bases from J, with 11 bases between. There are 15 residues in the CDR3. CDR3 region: CASSLDRNSNQPQHF. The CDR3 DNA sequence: TGTGCCAGCAGTCTAGACAGGAATAGCAATCAGCCCCAGCATTTT.

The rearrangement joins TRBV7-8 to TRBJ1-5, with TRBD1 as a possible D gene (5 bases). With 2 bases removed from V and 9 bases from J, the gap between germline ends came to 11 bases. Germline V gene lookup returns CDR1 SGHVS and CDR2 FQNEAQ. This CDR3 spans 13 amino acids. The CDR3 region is CASSLTGTGPQHF. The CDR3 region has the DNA TGTGCCAGCAGCTTAACGGGGACTGGGCCCCAGCATTTT.

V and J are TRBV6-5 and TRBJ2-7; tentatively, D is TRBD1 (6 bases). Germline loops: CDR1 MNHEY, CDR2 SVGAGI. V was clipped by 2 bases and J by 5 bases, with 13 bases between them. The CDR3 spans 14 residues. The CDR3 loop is CASSYRLRGNEQYF. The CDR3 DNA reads TGTGCCAGCAGTTACCGTCTCAGGGGTAACGAGCAGTACTTC.

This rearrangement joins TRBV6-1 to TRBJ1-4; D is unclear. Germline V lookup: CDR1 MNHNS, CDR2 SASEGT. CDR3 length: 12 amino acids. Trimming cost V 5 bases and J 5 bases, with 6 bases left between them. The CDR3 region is CASSRLNEKLFF. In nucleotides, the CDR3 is TGTGCCAGCAGTCGACTCAATGAAAAACTGTTTTTT.

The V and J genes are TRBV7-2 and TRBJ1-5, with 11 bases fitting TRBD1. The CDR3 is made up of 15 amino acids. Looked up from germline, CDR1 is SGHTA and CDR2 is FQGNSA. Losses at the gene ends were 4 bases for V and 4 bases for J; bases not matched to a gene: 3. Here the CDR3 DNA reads TGTGCCAGCAGCTGGACAGGGGGCGGTAATCAGCCCCAGCATTTT. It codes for CASSWTGGGNQPQHF.

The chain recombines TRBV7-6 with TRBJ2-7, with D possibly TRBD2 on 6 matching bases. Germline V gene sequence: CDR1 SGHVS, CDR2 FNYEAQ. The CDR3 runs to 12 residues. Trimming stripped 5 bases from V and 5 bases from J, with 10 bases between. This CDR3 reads CASSQGGDEQYF. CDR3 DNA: TGTGCCAGCAGCCAGGGCGGGGACGAGCAGTACTTC.

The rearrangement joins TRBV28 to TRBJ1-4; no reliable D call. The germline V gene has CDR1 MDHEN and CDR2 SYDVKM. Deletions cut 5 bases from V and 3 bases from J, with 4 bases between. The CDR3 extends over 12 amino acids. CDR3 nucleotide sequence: TGTGCCAGCAGTGCCCCTAATGAAAAACTGTTTTTT. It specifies CASSAPNEKLFF. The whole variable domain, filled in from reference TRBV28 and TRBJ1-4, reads DVKVTQSSRYLVKRTGEKVFLECVQDMDHENMFWYRQDPGLGLRLIYFSYDVKMKEKGDIPEGYSVSREKKERFSLILESASTNQTSMYLCASSAPNEKLFFGSGTQLSVL.

The CDR3 loop is CATSGDWSNQPQHF. The DNA for the CDR3 is TGTGCCACCAGTGGGGATTGGAGCAATCAGCCCCAGCATTTT. V usage is TRBV24-1 and J usage is TRBJ1-5; D is ambiguous. There are 14 residues in the CDR3. Deletions cut 5 bases from V and 1 base from J, with 8 bases between. Germline V CDR1 and CDR2: KGHDR, SFDVKD.

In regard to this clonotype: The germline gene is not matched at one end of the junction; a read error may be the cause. CDR3 amino acids: CASSTSLGQGDF. In nucleotides, the CDR3 is TGTGCCAGCAGTACCTCCCTGGGACAGGGAGATTTT. The chain combines TRBV2 with TRBJ2-3; TRBD1 matches at 9 bases. The CDR3 runs to 12 residues. CDR1 is SNHLY, CDR2 FYNNEI, per germline.